The rows below give T cell receptor beta chains drawn from one sample of a study of blood T cells in healthy people across ages. TCRdb reprocessed the 5' RACE reads with MiXCR, giving one entry per CDR3 protein. The sample contains 750,000 or so distinct CDR3 sequences, 25% of which appear only once. The same sample was also used in a study of T cells of mothers and their children.

The specimen was blood. These receptors originate from a boy aged 5-17 years in good health. The conserved cysteine and the conserved F or W are not part of the CDR3 here. Each record gives: V gene, CDR3 protein.

v_gene: TRBV6-2/TRBV6-3
CDR3aa: ASSLVAGLTKNIQY

v_gene: TRBV7-7
CDR3aa: ASSVNEGGEQF

v_gene: TRBV4-1
CDR3aa: ASSHEDRSNEKLF

v_gene: TRBV7-2
CDR3aa: ASSLHVYEQY

v_gene: TRBV7-3
CDR3aa: ASSLIGGLATDTQY

v_gene: TRBV5-1
CDR3aa: ASSFGEETQY

v_gene: TRBV7-7
CDR3aa: ASSFLAASYNEQF

v_gene: TRBV28
CDR3aa: ATLDRDGYGYT

v_gene: TRBV10-3
CDR3aa: AISESGDSNQPQH

v_gene: TRBV29-1
CDR3aa: SATSVQYNEQF

v_gene: TRBV15
CDR3aa: ATSLDRWTSYEQY

v_gene: TRBV10-3
CDR3aa: AISEPGSGRPSYNEQF

v_gene: TRBV7-9
CDR3aa: ASRRTGGRRVTEAF

v_gene: TRBV14
CDR3aa: AIKPGQEKAF

v_gene: TRBV20-1
CDR3aa: SGSSGSKGNEQF

v_gene: TRBV4-1
CDR3aa: ASSHLRQGAGNYGYT

v_gene: TRBV5-1
CDR3aa: ASSLEDGGEQF

v_gene: TRBV6-1
CDR3aa: ASSEPGRQRNTEAF

v_gene: TRBV20-1
CDR3aa: SAPSIGTEAF

v_gene: TRBV20-1
CDR3aa: SAPRRKQGFYEQY

v_gene: TRBV20-1
CDR3aa: SAASASGSYEQY

v_gene: TRBV19
CDR3aa: ASSIGPTSGRGKTQY

v_gene: TRBV7-9
CDR3aa: ASSLAWDEQF

v_gene: TRBV20-1
CDR3aa: SARGLAGGPYTQY

v_gene: TRBV4-1
CDR3aa: ASSHDLAVSYNEQF

v_gene: TRBV7-9
CDR3aa: ASSFASGETDTQY

v_gene: TRBV19
CDR3aa: ASSSQGLDNEQF

v_gene: TRBV29-1
CDR3aa: SVVMDRNSYEQY

v_gene: TRBV20-1
CDR3aa: SASHGRPYEQY

v_gene: TRBV9
CDR3aa: ASSVAGNTEAF

v_gene: TRBV7-3
CDR3aa: ASSWGGEGLQETQY

v_gene: TRBV27
CDR3aa: ASSSRDSSNYGYT

v_gene: TRBV6-5
CDR3aa: ASSYGRGLSVNEQF

v_gene: TRBV12-3/TRBV12-4
CDR3aa: ASSPDRGRADTQY

v_gene: TRBV4-1
CDR3aa: ASSPRGLAGDEYNEQF

v_gene: TRBV20-1
CDR3aa: SARGWLAGEDEQF

v_gene: TRBV4-1
CDR3aa: ASSQDSMNSARLVMFYEQY

v_gene: TRBV29-1
CDR3aa: SVGGDRAYEQY

v_gene: TRBV14
CDR3aa: ASSQGAGTLGYT

v_gene: TRBV20-1
CDR3aa: SAEAWGVHTGNTIY

v_gene: TRBV29-1
CDR3aa: SVEDGGTGTGNEQF

v_gene: TRBV4-3
CDR3aa: ASSKVGGDTQY

v_gene: TRBV6-1
CDR3aa: ASSAVEQY

v_gene: TRBV20-1
CDR3aa: SARLVNEQF

v_gene: TRBV11-2
CDR3aa: AISSNPGKNIQY

v_gene: TRBV6-1
CDR3aa: ASWTLGEQY

v_gene: TRBV28
CDR3aa: ASSLYRVGEAF

v_gene: TRBV2
CDR3aa: ASSLDWRTGELF

v_gene: TRBV7-8
CDR3aa: ASSLARAGDYGYT

v_gene: TRBV12-3/TRBV12-4
CDR3aa: ASTKGETQY

v_gene: TRBV12-3/TRBV12-4
CDR3aa: ASRGRGLNTEAF

v_gene: TRBV6-9
CDR3aa: ASSSDRQSVGETQY

v_gene: TRBV6-5
CDR3aa: ASSYSGLAILSYNEQF

v_gene: TRBV15
CDR3aa: AASRDPLAGGPQNIQY

v_gene: TRBV28
CDR3aa: ASGTRLAGVPSYNEQF

v_gene: TRBV10-3
CDR3aa: AISAAGAKNIQY